This T cell receptor (beta chain) was identified in a study of T cell responses to AZD1222 COVID-19 vaccine. Findings of the study overall: The study found Spike-specific TCR breadth and depth rose after two AZD1222 doses. Clonal diversity was possibly underestimated, and white British individuals and females predominated among donors. Targets within unmutated variant regions were reportedly found for nearly half of spike-specific TCRs.

Combined were second doses at about 4 or about 12 weeks. Generated by immunoSEQ multiplex PCR, the TCRdb table keeps only in-frame clones and is missing some. The repertoire consists of tens of thousands of clones, with approximately 90% occurring once and the leading ten covering about 30%. Remarks on this clone: Its antigen is not identified.

V lost 4 bases to trimming and J lost 5 bases; unmatched junction nucleotides: 10. This CDR3 is built from 16 residues. Germline V CDR1 and CDR2: KGHDR, SFDVKD. This chain joins TRBV24-1 and TRBJ2-3; 8 bases match TRBD2. The sequence derives from an adult who received the AZD1222 COVID-19 vaccine. The sequences come from peripheral blood, collected 28 days after the second AZD1222 dose. The CDR3 coding sequence is TGTGCCACCAGTGAACCTACATACCTAGCGGGAGATACGCAGTATTTT. Its protein is CATSEPTYLAGDTQYF.